This T cell receptor beta chain is from a study of blood T cell repertoires in COVID-19. Study-level information: The United States, Italy and Spain were the sources of the acute and convalescent COVID-19 samples.

The table came from immunoSEQ multiplex PCR; TCRdb's copy has only in-frame clones and leaves some out. There are a few hundred thousand clones in the sample; around 89% occur only once, and 10% to 15% lies in the top ten. A Seattle source enrolled patients during active infection and followed them longitudinally. Trimming at V came to 0 bases and at J to 8 bases, leaving 12 bases not matched to a gene. Germline V lookup: CDR1 SGHDN, CDR2 FVKESK. This CDR3 is built from 16 residues. What was sequenced was peripheral blood. This TCR was recovered from a woman aged 50 to 60 with COVID-19, enrolled during active disease. The V call is TRBV14, the J call TRBJ1-2; 7 nucleotides line up with TRBD1. The CDR3 nucleotides are TGTGCCAGCAGCCAAGATAGTTGGGCCAGGGGGATCGGCTACACCTTC. This sequence encodes CASSQDSWARGIGYTF.